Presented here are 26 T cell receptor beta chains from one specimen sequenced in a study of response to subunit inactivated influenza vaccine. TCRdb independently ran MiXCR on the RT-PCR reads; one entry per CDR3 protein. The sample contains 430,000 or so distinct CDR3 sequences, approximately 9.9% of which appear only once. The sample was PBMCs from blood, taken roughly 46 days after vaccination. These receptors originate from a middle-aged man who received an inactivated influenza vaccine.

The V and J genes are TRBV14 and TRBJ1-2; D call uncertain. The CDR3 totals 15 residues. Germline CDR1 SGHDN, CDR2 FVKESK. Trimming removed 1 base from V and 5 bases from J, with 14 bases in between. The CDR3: CASSQGSVAGYGYTF. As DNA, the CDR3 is TGTGCCAGCAGCCAAGGTTCGGTCGCGGGGTATGGCTACACCTTC.

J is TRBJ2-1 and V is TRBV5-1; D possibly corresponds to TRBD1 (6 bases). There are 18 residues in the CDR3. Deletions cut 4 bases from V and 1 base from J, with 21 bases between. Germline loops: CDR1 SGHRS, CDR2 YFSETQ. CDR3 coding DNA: TGCGCCAGCAGCCGAAATTACGGACAGTTGGGTTCCTACAATGAGCAGTTCTTC. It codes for CASSRNYGQLGSYNEQFF.

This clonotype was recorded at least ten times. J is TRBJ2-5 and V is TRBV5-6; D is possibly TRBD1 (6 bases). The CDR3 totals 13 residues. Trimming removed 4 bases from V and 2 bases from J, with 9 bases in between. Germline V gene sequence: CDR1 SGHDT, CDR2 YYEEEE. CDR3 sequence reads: CASSPDSQETQYF. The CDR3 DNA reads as TGTGCCAGCAGCCCGGACAGTCAAGAGACCCAGTACTTC.

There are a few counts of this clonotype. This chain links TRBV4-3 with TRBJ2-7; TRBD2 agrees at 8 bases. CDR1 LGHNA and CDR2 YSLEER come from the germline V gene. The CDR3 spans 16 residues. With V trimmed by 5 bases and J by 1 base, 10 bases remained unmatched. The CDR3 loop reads CASSSTASGPSYEQYF. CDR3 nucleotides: TGCGCCAGCAGCTCAACGGCTAGCGGGCCATCCTACGAGCAGTACTTC.

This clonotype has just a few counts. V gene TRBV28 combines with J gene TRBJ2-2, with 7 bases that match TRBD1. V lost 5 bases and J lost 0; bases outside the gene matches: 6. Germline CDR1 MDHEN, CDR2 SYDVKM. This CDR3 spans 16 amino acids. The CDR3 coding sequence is TGTGCCAGCAGTCAGGGGACAGTCGCGAACACCGGGGAGCTGTTTTTT. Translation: CASSQGTVANTGELFF.

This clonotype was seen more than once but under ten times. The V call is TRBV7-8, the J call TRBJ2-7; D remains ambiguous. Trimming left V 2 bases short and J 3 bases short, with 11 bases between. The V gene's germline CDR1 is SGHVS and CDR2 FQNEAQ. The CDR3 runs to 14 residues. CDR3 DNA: TGTGCCAGCAGCTTACGGTGGCAATTCTACGAGCAGTACTTC. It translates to CASSLRWQFYEQYF.

The DNA of the CDR3 is TGTGCCAGCAGCACCTCCATCGGGACAGGGCCTCAGCCCCAGCATTTT. Translated, it gives CASSTSIGTGPQPQHF. J is TRBJ1-5 and V is TRBV7-9; 9 nucleotides line up with TRBD1. The germline CDR1 and CDR2 sequences are SEHNR and FQNEAQ (reference sequence). The CDR3 length is 16 residues. V shed 5 bases and J 6 bases; nucleotides not matched to a gene: 11.

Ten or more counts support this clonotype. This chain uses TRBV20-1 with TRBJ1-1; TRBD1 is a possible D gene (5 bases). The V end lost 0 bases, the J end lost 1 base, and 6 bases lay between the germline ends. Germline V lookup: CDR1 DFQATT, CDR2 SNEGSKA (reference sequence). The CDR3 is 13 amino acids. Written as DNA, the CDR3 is TGCAGTGCTAGAGATGGGGGGAACACTGAAGCTTTCTTT. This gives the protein CSARDGGNTEAFF.

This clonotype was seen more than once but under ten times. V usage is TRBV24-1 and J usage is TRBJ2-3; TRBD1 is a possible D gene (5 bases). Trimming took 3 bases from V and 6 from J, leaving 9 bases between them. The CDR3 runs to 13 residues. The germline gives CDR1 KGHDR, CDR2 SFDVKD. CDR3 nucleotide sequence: TGTGCCACCAGTGATCCAGGGTACGATACGCAGTATTTT. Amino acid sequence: CATSDPGYDTQYF.

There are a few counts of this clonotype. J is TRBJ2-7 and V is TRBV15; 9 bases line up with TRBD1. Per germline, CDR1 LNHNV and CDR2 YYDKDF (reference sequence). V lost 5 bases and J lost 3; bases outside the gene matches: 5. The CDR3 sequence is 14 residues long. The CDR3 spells CATSGGTGFYEQYF. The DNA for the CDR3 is TGTGCCACCAGCGGAGGGACAGGGTTCTACGAGCAGTACTTC.

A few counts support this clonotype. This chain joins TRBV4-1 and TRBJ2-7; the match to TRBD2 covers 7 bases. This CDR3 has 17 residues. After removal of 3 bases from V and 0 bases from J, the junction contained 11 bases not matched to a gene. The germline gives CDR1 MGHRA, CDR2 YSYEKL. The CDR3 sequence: CASSHPTSSRGSYEQYF. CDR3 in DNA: TGCGCCAGCAGCCATCCGACTAGCTCGAGGGGCTCCTACGAGCAGTACTTC.

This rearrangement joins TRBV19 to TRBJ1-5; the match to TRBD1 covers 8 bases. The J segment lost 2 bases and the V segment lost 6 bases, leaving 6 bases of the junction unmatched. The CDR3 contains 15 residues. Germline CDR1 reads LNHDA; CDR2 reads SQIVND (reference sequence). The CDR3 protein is CASSPDRAGNQPQHF. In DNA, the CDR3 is TGTGCCAGTAGCCCGGACAGGGCGGGCAATCAGCCCCAGCATTTT.

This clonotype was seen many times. CDR3 amino acids: CASSPDRSTDTQYF. In DNA, the CDR3 is TGTGCCAGCAGTCCCGACAGGAGCACAGATACGCAGTATTTT. This chain uses TRBV28 with TRBJ2-3; D possibly corresponds to TRBD1 (6 bases). The CDR3 consists of 14 residues. Germline CDR1 and CDR2: MDHEN and SYDVKM. Trimming pared 5 bases from V and 0 bases from J, leaving 9 bases between.

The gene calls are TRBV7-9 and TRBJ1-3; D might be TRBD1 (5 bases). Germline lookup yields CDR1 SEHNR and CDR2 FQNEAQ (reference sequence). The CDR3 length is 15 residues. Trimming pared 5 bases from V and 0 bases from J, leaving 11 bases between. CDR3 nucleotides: TGTGCCAGCAGCGGCGACAGAGACTCTGGAAACACCATATATTTT. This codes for CASSGDRDSGNTIYF. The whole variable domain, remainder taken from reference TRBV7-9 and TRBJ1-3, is DTGVSQNPRHKITKRGQNVTFRCDPISEHNRLYWYRQTLGQGPEFLTYFQNEAQLEKSRLLSDRFSAERPKGSFSTLEIQRTEQGDSAMYLCASSGDRDSGNTIYFGEGSWLTVV.

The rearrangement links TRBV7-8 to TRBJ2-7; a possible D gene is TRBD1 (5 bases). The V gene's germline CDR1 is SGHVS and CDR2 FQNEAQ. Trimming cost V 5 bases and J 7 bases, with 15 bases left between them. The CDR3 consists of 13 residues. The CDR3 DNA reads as TGTGCCAGCAGCCAGGGTAGTGGTGTGGAGCAGTACTTC. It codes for CASSQGSGVEQYF.

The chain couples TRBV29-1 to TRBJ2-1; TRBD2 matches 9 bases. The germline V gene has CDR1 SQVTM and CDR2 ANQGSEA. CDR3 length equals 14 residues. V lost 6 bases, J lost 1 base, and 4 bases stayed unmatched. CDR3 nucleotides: TGCAGCGTAGTACTAGCGGGTTCCTACAATGAGCAGTTCTTC. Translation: CSVVLAGSYNEQFF.

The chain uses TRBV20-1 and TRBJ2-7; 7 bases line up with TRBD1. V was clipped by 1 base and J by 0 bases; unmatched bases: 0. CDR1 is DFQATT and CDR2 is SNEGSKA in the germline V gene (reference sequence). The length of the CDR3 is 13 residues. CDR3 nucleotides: TGCAGTGCTAGAGGGGACAGCTCCTACGAGCAGTACTTC. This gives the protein CSARGDSSYEQYF.

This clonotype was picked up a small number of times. This chain's CDR3 is CASRIRGISGNEQFF. The CDR3 nucleotides read TGTGCCAGCCGTATCAGGGGAATCTCTGGGAATGAGCAGTTCTTC. The rearrangement uses TRBV12-3 or TRBV12-4 and TRBJ2-1, with D perhaps TRBD1 (6 bases). Trimming stripped 8 bases from V and 7 bases from J, with 21 bases between. The CDR3 is 15 residues long.

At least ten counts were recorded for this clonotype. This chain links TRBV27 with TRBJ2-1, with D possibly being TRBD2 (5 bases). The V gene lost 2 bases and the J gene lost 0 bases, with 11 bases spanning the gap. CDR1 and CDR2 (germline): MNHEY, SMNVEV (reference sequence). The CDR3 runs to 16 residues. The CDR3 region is CASSLISGPSYNEQFF. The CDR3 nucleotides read TGTGCCAGCAGTTTAATCAGCGGTCCCTCCTACAATGAGCAGTTCTTC.

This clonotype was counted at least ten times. This CDR3 reads CATSDRGYNEQFF. The CDR3, as DNA: TGTGCCACCAGTGACAGGGGCTACAATGAGCAGTTCTTC. This chain connects TRBV24-1 to TRBJ2-1; D perhaps matches TRBD1 (6 bases). CDR1 is KGHDR, CDR2 SFDVKD, per germline. V was cut by 4 bases and J by 3 bases, with 6 bases left in between. The CDR3 totals 13 residues.

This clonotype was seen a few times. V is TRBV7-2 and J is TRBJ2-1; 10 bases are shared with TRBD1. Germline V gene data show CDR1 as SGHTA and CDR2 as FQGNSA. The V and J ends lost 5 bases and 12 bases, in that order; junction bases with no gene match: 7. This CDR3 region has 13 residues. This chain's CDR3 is CASSRQGADGQFF. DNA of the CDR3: TGTGCCAGCAGCCGACAGGGGGCTGACGGGCAGTTCTTC.

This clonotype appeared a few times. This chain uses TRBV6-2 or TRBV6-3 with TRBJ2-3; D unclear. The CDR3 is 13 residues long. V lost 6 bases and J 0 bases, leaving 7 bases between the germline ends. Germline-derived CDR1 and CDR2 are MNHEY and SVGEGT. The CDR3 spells CASRQVSTDTQYF. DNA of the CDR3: TGTGCCAGCAGACAAGTTAGCACAGATACGCAGTATTTT.

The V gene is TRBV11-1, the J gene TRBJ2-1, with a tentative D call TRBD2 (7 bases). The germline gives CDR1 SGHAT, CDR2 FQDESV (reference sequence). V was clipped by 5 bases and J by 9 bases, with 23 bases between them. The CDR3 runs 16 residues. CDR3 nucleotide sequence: TGTGCCAGCAGCACCTCACCGATGGGGGGGGCAAGTGAGCAGTTCTTC. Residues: CASSTSPMGGASEQFF.

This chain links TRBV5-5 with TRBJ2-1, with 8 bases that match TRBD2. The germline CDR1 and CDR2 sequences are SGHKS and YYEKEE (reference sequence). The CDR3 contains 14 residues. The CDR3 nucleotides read TGTGCTACCCAGTTGGGACTAGGGGGAAATGAGCAGTTCTTC. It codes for CATQLGLGGNEQFF. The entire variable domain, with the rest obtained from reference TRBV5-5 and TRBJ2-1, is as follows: DAGVTQSPTHLIKTRGQQVTLRCSPISGHKSVSWYQQVLGQGPQFIFQYYEKEERGRGNFPDRFSARQFPNYSSELNVNALLLGDSALYLCATQLGLGGNEQFFGPGTRLTVL.

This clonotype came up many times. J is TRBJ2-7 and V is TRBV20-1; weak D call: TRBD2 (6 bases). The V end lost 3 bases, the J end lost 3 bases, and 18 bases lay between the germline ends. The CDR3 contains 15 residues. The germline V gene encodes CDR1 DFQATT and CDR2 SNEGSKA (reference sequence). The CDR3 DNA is TGCAGTGCTAGCGGACTACAGAATAGCTTCTACGAGCAGTACTTC. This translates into CSASGLQNSFYEQYF.

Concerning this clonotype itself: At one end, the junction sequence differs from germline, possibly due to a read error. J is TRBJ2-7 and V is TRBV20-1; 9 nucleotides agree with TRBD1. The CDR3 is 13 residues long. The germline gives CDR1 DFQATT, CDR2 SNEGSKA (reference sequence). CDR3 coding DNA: TGCAGTGGAGCCGGGACAGGGTCCTACGAGCGGTACTTC. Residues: CSGAGTGSYERYF.